This TCR beta chain was sequenced in a study of blood T cell repertoires in COVID-19. Enrolled during active infection, Seattle patients were then followed longitudinally. Sequenced by immunoSEQ multiplex PCR; TCRdb stores in-frame clones only, minus some. This table has about 410,000 clones, about 91% appearing once. The J segment lost 1 base and the V segment lost 0 bases, leaving 4 bases of the junction unmatched. CDR3 length equals 16 residues. Germline assignment: CDR1 LGHNA and CDR2 YNFKEQ. This clone showed up many times. This chain connects TRBV4-2 to TRBJ1-1; 8 nucleotides agree with TRBD1. This TCR derives from a woman aged 40 to 50 with COVID-19, enrolled during active disease. Input material: peripheral blood. CDR3: CASSQERTGSNTEAFF. The CDR3 region has the DNA TGTGCCAGCAGCCAAGAGCGGACAGGGTCGAACACTGAAGCTTTCTTT.